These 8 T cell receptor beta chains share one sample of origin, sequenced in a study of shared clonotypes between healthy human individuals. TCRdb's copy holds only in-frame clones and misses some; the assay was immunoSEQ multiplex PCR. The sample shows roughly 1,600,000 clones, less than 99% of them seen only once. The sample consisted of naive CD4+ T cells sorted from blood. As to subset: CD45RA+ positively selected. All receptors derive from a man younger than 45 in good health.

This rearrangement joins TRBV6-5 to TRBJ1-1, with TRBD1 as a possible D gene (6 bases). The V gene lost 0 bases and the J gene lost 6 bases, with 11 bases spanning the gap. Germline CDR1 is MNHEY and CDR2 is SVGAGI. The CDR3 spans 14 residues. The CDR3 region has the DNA TGTGCCAGCAGTTACTCGGGGGGGCAAGCTGAAGCTTTCTTT. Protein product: CASSYSGGQAEAFF.

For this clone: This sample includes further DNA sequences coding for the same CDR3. The chain's CDR3 is CASSLAQGTDTQYF. The CDR3 DNA reads as TGCGCCAGCAGCTTGGCTCAGGGCACAGATACGCAGTATTTT. V gene TRBV5-1 combines with J gene TRBJ2-3, with no clear D. In germline, CDR1 is SGHRS, CDR2 YFSETQ. V dropped 0 bases and J dropped 1 base, with 6 bases sitting between them. The CDR3 sequence is 14 residues long.

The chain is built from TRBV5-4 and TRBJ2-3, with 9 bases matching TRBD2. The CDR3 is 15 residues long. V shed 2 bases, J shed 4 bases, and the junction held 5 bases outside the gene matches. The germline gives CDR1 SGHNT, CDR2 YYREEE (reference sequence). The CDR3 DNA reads TGTGCCAGCAGCTTAGAGGGCGGGAGGGCAGATACGCAGTATTTT. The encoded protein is CASSLEGGRADTQYF.

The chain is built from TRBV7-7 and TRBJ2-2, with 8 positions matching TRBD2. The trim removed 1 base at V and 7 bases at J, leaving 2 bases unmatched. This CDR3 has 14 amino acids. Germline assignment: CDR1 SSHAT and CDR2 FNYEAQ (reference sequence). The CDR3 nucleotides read TGTGCCAGCAGCTTAGGGACTAGCCGCGGGGAGCTGTTTTTT. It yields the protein CASSLGTSRGELFF.

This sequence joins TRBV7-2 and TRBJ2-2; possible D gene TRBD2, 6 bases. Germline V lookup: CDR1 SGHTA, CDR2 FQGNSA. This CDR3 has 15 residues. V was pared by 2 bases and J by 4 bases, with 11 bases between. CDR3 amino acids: CASSLRRGATGELFF. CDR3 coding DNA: TGTGCCAGCAGCTTACGGAGGGGAGCCACCGGGGAGCTGTTTTTT.

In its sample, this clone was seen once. The CDR3 region has the DNA TGCGCCAGCAGCCAAGATCAAGGCTACGAGCAGTACTTC. This sequence encodes CASSQDQGYEQYF. The rearrangement links TRBV4-3 to TRBJ2-7, with unresolved D. CDR3 length: 13 residues. Germline lookup yields CDR1 LGHNA and CDR2 YSLEER. Trimming pared 0 bases from V and 3 bases from J, leaving 6 bases between.

The CDR3 loop reads CASSFRTSANYEQYF. The DNA for the CDR3 is TGTGCCAGCAGCTTTAGGACTAGCGCGAACTACGAGCAGTACTTC. V gene TRBV5-6 combines with J gene TRBJ2-7; TRBD2 matches 9 bases. The length of the CDR3 is 15 residues. V lost 2 bases and J lost 3; bases outside the gene matches: 6. The germline CDR1 and CDR2 sequences are SGHDT and YYEEEE.

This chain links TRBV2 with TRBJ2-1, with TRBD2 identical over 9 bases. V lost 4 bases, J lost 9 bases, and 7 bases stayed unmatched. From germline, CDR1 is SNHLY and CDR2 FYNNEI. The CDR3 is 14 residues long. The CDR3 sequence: CASSVLAGGVEQFF. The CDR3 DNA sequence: TGTGCCAGCAGTGTACTAGCGGGTGGTGTTGAGCAGTTCTTC.